The 7 T cell receptor beta chains given below trace back to one sample, sequenced in a study of cytomegalovirus exposure and HLA in healthy donors. Profiling relied on immunoSEQ multiplex PCR, and the TCRdb table lists in-frame clones only, not all of them. The sample carries roughly 260,000 clones, around nine tenths recorded once. The specimen sequenced was PBMCs. These TCRs come from a man aged 18 to 29 in good health and CMV-seronegative.

The table lists this clone with a count of one. The chain has TRBV7-6 and TRBJ2-7, with D possibly being TRBD2 (6 bases). The CDR3 consists of 17 residues. Germline CDR1 is SGHVS and CDR2 is FNYEAQ. Trimming stripped 4 bases from V and 1 base from J, with 20 bases between. The CDR3 DNA sequence: TGTGCCAGCAGCTCCTTCCCTTTCGGGAGTGATTCCTACGAGCAGTACTTC. Amino acid sequence: CASSSFPFGSDSYEQYF.

The chain couples TRBV19 to TRBJ1-5, with D perhaps TRBD1 (6 bases). The CDR3 totals 15 residues. CDR1 is LNHDA and CDR2 is SQIVND in the germline V gene (reference sequence). The V end lost 4 bases, the J end lost 4 bases, and 14 bases lay between the germline ends. The CDR3, as DNA: TGTGCCAGTAGTAGATCGGGGGGGCATAATCAGCCCCAGCATTTT. Translation gives CASSRSGGHNQPQHF.

In this sample, this clone turned up once. The rearrangement joins TRBV4-1 to TRBJ1-5; no firm D call. The V and J ends lost 2 bases and 1 base respectively, with 6 bases between them. CDR1 is MGHRA and CDR2 is YSYEKL in the germline V gene. CDR3 size: 14 residues. CDR3 amino acids: CASSQSQSNQPQHF. The DNA of the CDR3 is TGCGCCAGCAGCCAAAGTCAGAGCAATCAGCCCCAGCATTTT.

The CDR3 sequence is CASSLSQARDTQYF. In DNA form, the CDR3 reads TGTGCCAGCAGCTTGTCGCAGGCGCGAGATACGCAGTATTTT. The V and J genes are TRBV7-2 and TRBJ2-3; D not certain. Germline loops: CDR1 SGHTA, CDR2 FQGNSA. The CDR3 has 14 residues. The ends were cut back, 3 bases at V and 5 bases at J, with 12 bases in the middle.

The V call is TRBV7-2, the J call TRBJ2-3, with 7 bases matching TRBD2. CDR3 length: 12 residues. Per germline, CDR1 SGHTA and CDR2 FQGNSA. V lost 3 bases and J lost 12; bases outside the gene matches: 6. The CDR3 coding sequence is TGTGCCAGCAGCTTGATGCGGGAGCAACAGTATTTT. It is translated as CASSLMREQQYF.

The rearrangement uses TRBV5-4 and TRBJ2-7, with 10 bases fitting TRBD1. Germline-derived CDR1 and CDR2 are SGHNT and YYREEE (reference sequence). V lost 4 bases, J lost 5 bases, and 9 bases stayed unmatched. CDR3 length: 15 residues. The CDR3 spells CASSPGTGVMNEQYF. CDR3 in DNA: TGTGCCAGCAGCCCCGGGACAGGGGTTATGAACGAGCAGTACTTC.

The chain joins TRBV9 to TRBJ1-2; possible D gene TRBD1, 6 bases. The CDR3 length is 16 residues. Per the germline V gene, CDR1 is SGDLS and CDR2 is YYNGEE. The ends were cut back, 3 bases at V and 7 bases at J, with 22 bases in the middle. CDR3 sequence (DNA): TGTGCCAGCAGCGAGGGCCTCGGGGAGGGGGTCGCTGGCTACACCTTC. It yields the protein CASSEGLGEGVAGYTF. Variable domain in full (rest from reference TRBV9 and TRBJ1-2): DSGVTQTPKHLITATGQRVTLRCSPRSGDLSVYWYQQSLDQGLQFLIQYYNGEERAKGNILERFSAQQFPDLHSELNLSSLELGDSALYFCASSEGLGEGVAGYTFGSGTRLTVV.